This entry lists 14 T cell receptor beta chains sequenced from one sample in a study of blood T cell repertoires in COVID-19. Assay: immunoSEQ multiplex PCR; the TCRdb copy retains only in-frame clones and omits some. The table has over 200,000 clones, around nine tenths seen once. The sequenced sample consisted of peripheral blood. These receptors all come from a man aged 60-69 years who had recovered from COVID-19.

The CDR3 sequence is CASSLMAGLVTEAFF. For the CDR3, the DNA is TGCGCCAGCAGCTTGATGGCAGGGTTAGTAACTGAAGCTTTCTTT. This chain uses TRBV5-1 with TRBJ1-1; a possible D gene is TRBD1 (5 bases). Germline CDR1 and CDR2: SGHRS and YFSETQ. The germline V and J ends were trimmed by 1 base and 5 bases, with 15 bases remaining between them. The CDR3 is 15 amino acids.

The chain couples TRBV30 to TRBJ1-1, with a tentative D call TRBD1 (6 bases). The CDR3 loop spans 17 amino acids. Germline V gives CDR1 GTSNPN, CDR2 SVGIG (reference sequence). The V end was cut by 1 base, the J end by 0 bases, with 18 bases between. The CDR3 protein is CAWSAGTPPNLNTEAFF. The CDR3 coding sequence is TGTGCCTGGAGTGCCGGGACACCTCCTAACCTGAACACTGAAGCTTTCTTT.

This clone was seen just once. The chain recombines TRBV5-6 with TRBJ1-3; D call uncertain. The germline V gene has CDR1 SGHDT and CDR2 YYEEEE. Trimming left V 6 bases short and J 7 bases short, with 8 bases between. The CDR3 consists of 11 residues. The DNA of the CDR3 is TGTGCCAGCATCGGGAGGAACACCATATATTTT. Amino acids: CASIGRNTIYF.

The chain has TRBV28 and TRBJ2-3; TRBD1 matches at 12 bases. The germline gives CDR1 MDHEN, CDR2 SYDVKM. V dropped 5 bases and J dropped 5; count of bases not matched to a gene: 8. This CDR3 contains 16 residues. The DNA of the CDR3 is TGTGCCAGCAGTACCCGGGGGACAGGGGGCTTAGATACGCAGTATTTT. Amino acid sequence: CASSTRGTGGLDTQYF.

This clone was recorded once. The rearrangement links TRBV30 to TRBJ1-2; 8 nucleotides match TRBD1. Germline values: CDR1 GTSNPN, CDR2 SVGIG (reference sequence). V shed 1 base, J shed 1 base, and the junction held 2 bases outside the gene matches. The CDR3 spans 14 residues. CDR3 in DNA: TGTGCCTGGAGTGACAGGGGGAGTAACTATGGCTACACCTTC. This translates into CAWSDRGSNYGYTF.

V usage is TRBV19 and J usage is TRBJ2-4; tentative D call: TRBD2 (5 bases). CDR1 is LNHDA and CDR2 is SQIVND in the germline V gene (reference sequence). The CDR3 contains 20 residues. Between the trimmed V and J ends, which lost 1 base and 0 bases, there was a span of 22 bases. The CDR3 coding sequence is TGTGCCAGTAGTATAGGACTAACCGAAAAAATAACACTAGCCAAAAACATTCAGTACTTC. Translation: CASSIGLTEKITLAKNIQYF.

The chain links TRBV21-1 to TRBJ1-2. TRBV21-1 is reported as a pseudogene. CDR3 length equals 18 residues. For the CDR3, the DNA is TGTGCCAGCAGCAAAGAGCCCGGCGGATTTACGGGGGTTGAAGGCTACACCTTC. Its translation: CASSKEPGGFTGVEGYTF.

J is TRBJ2-7 and V is TRBV7-3; 7 bases line up with TRBD1. Germline V CDR1 and CDR2: SGHTA, FQGTGA. V gave up 10 bases and J gave up 3 bases; unmatched junction bases: 15. The length of the CDR3 is 15 residues. CDR3 bases: TGTGCCACCTCGGGGACAGCCGTCCGATACTACGAGCAGTACTTC. Encoded protein: CATSGTAVRYYEQYF.

This rearrangement joins TRBV30 to TRBJ1-4; 7 nucleotides align to TRBD1. CDR1 is GTSNPN, CDR2 SVGIG, per germline (reference sequence). This CDR3 is built from 15 residues. The J segment lost 0 bases and the V segment lost 3 bases, leaving 4 bases of the junction unmatched. The CDR3: CAWRGTASTNEKLFF. The CDR3 nucleotides read TGTGCCTGGAGGGGGACAGCCTCAACTAATGAAAAACTGTTTTTT. Full variable domain (missing parts from reference TRBV30 and TRBJ1-4): SQTIHQWPATLVQPVGSPLSLECTVEGTSNPNLYWYRQAAGRGLQLLFYSVGIGQISSEVPQNLSASRPQDRQFILSSKKLLLSDSGFYLCAWRGTASTNEKLFFGSGTQLSVL.

The J gene is TRBJ2-1, the V gene TRBV19, with D perhaps matching TRBD2 (5 bases). The CDR3 sequence is 15 residues long. V was clipped by 0 bases and J by 4 bases, with 10 bases between them. Looked up from germline, CDR1 is LNHDA and CDR2 is SQIVND (reference sequence). CDR3 sequence (DNA): TGTGCCAGTAGTATAGATCAGCGGACTTACAATGAGCAGTTCTTC. Translated, it gives CASSIDQRTYNEQFF.

The V call is TRBV5-1, the J call TRBJ2-1, with TRBD2 identical over 9 bases. Germline V gene lookup returns CDR1 SGHRS and CDR2 YFSETQ. The V gene end was trimmed by 5 bases and the J gene end by 10 bases; junction bases not matched to a gene: 13. This CDR3 region has 15 residues. CDR3 sequence reads: CASSDETSGKGEQFF. The DNA of the CDR3 is TGCGCCAGCAGTGATGAGACTAGCGGCAAGGGGGAGCAGTTCTTC.

On this clone: The sample holds other DNA sequences that translate to the same CDR3. CDR3 sequence (DNA): TGTGCCAGCAGTTTACTCGGTTACGAGCAGTTCTTC. As protein: CASSLLGYEQFF. The chain links TRBV28 to TRBJ2-1; unclear D gene. The CDR3 runs to 12 residues. V was cut by 2 bases and J by 10 bases, with 9 bases left in between. From germline, CDR1 is MDHEN and CDR2 SYDVKM.

The rearrangement joins TRBV23-1 to TRBJ1-3; TRBD1 agrees at 12 bases. TRBV23-1 counts as an open reading frame of uncertain function. V was clipped by 4 bases and J by 3 bases; unmatched bases: 25. CDR3 length: 23 amino acids. The CDR3 DNA follows: TGCGCCAGCAGTCTCCTCGAGGTCGCCGGGACAGGGGGCAGTGTTTATTTTGGAAACACCATATATTTT. Translated, it gives CASSLLEVAGTGGSVYFGNTIYF.

This clone has just one count. The chain couples TRBV7-9 to TRBJ2-7; 10 positions match TRBD1. The CDR3 has 17 residues. CDR1 SEHNR and CDR2 FQNEAQ come from the germline V gene (reference sequence). Unmatched junction bases numbered 13, after V lost 6 bases and J lost 2 bases. In DNA, the CDR3 is TGTGCCAGCAGAACCATCCCGGGGGACAGGGGAACCTACGAGCAGTACTTC. This codes for CASRTIPGDRGTYEQYF. Looking up the rest from reference TRBV7-9 and TRBJ2-7 gives the full variable domain: DTGVSQNPRHKITKRGQNVTFRCDPISEHNRLYWYRQTLGQGPEFLTYFQNEAQLEKSRLLSDRFSAERPKGSFSTLEIQRTEQGDSAMYLCASRTIPGDRGTYEQYFGPGTRLTVT.